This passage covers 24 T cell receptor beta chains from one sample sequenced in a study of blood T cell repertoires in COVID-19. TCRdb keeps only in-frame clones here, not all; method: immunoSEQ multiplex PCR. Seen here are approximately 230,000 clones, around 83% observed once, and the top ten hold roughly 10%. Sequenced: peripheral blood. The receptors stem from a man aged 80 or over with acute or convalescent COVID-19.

CDR3 residues: CASTWGQGSPYEQYF. The CDR3 region has the DNA TGCGCCAGCACATGGGGACAGGGGTCCCCCTACGAGCAGTACTTC. The gene calls are TRBV5-1 and TRBJ2-7, with 10 positions matching TRBD1. J gave up 2 bases and V 6 bases, and 8 bases lay outside the gene matches. The CDR3 is 15 amino acids. Germline V CDR1 and CDR2: SGHRS, YFSETQ.

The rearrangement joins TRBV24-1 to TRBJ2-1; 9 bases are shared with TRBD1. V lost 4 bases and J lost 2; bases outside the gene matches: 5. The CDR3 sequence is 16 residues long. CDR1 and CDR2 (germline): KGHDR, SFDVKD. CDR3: CATSERDRVAYNEQFF. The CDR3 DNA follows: TGTGCCACCAGTGAGAGGGACAGGGTCGCCTACAATGAGCAGTTCTTC.

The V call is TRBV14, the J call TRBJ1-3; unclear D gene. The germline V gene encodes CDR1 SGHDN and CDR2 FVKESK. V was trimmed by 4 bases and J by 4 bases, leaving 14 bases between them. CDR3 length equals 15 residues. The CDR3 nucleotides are TGTGCCAGCAGCCGACCGACATACGCCGGAAACACCATATATTTT. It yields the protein CASSRPTYAGNTIYF. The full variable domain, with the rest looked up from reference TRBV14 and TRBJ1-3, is EAGVTQFPSHSVIEKGQTVTLRCDPISGHDNLYWYRRVMGKEIKFLLHFVKESKQDESGMPNNRFLAERTGGTYSTLKVQPAELEDSGVYFCASSRPTYAGNTIYFGEGSWLTVV.

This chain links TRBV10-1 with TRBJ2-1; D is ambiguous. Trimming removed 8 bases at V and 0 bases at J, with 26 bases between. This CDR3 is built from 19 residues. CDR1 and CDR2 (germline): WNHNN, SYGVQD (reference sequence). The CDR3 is CASPIPCRATRSSYNEQFF. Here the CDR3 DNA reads TGCGCCAGCCCGATACCCTGCCGAGCGACTCGTAGCTCCTACAATGAGCAGTTCTTC.

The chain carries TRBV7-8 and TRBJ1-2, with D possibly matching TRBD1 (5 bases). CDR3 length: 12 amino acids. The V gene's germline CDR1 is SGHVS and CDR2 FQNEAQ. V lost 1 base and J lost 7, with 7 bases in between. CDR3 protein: CASSLGDSGYTF. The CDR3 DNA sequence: TGTGCCAGCAGCTTAGGTGACAGTGGCTACACCTTC.

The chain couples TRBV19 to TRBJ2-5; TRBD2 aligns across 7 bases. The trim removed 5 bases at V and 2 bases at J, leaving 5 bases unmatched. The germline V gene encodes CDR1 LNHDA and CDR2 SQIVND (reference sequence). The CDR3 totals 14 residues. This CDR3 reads CASSVREAQETQYF. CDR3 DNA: TGTGCCAGTAGTGTCCGGGAGGCTCAAGAGACCCAGTACTTC. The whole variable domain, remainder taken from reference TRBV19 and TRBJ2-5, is DGGITQSPKYLFRKEGQNVTLSCEQNLNHDAMYWYRQDPGQGLRLIYYSQIVNDFQKGDIAEGYSVSREKKESFPLTVTSAQKNPTAFYLCASSVREAQETQYFGPGTRLLVL.

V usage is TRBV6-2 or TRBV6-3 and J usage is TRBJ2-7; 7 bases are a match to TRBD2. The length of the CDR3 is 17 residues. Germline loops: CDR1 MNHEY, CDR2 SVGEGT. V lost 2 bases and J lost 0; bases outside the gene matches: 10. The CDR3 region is CASSYTASGGISYEQYF. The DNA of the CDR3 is TGTGCCAGCAGTTACACGGCTAGCGGAGGAATCTCCTACGAGCAGTACTTC.

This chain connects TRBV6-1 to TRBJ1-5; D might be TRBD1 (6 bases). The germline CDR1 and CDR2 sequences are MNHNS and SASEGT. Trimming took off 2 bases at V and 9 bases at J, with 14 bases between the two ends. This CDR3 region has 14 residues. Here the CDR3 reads CASSELMGARPQHF. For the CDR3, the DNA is TGTGCCAGCAGTGAACTCATGGGGGCTCGGCCCCAGCATTTT.

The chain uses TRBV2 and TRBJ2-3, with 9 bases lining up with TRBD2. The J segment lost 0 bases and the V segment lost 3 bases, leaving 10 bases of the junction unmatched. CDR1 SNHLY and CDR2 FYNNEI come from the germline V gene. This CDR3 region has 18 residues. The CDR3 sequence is CASSDVASGDRSTDTQYF. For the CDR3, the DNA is TGTGCCAGCAGTGATGTGGCTAGCGGGGACCGGAGCACAGATACGCAGTATTTT. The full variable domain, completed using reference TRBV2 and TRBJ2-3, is EPEVTQTPSHQVTQMGQEVILRCVPISNHLYFYWYRQILGQKVEFLVSFYNNEISEKSEIFDDQFSVERPDGSNFTLKIRSTKLEDSAMYFCASSDVASGDRSTDTQYFGPGTRLTVL.

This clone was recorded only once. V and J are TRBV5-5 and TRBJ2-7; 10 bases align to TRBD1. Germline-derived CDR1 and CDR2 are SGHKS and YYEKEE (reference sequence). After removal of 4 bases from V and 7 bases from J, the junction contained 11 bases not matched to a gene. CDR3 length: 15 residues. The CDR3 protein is CASSPGRQGAREQYF. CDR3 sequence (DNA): TGTGCCAGCAGCCCCGGTAGACAGGGGGCGCGGGAGCAGTACTTC.

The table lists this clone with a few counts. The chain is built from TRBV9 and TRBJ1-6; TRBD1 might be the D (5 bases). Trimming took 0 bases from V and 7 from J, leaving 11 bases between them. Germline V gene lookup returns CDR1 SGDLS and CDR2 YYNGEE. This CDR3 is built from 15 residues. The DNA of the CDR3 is TGTGCCAGCAGCGTAGGGGGACGGGGGAATTCACCCCTCCACTTT. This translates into CASSVGGRGNSPLHF.

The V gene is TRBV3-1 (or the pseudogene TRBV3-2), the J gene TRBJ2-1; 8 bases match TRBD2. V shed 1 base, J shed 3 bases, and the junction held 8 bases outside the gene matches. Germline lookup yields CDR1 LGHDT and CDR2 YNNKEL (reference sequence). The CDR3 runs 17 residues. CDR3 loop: CASSQGKLAELYNEQFF. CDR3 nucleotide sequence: TGTGCCAGCAGCCAAGGCAAACTAGCGGAGCTCTACAATGAGCAGTTCTTC.

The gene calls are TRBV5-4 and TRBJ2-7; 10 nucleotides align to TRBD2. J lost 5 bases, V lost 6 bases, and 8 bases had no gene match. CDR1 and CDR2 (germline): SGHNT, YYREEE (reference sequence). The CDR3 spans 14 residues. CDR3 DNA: TGTGCCAGCAAAGCTAGCGGGAGTCCGAACGAGCAGTACTTC. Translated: CASKASGSPNEQYF.

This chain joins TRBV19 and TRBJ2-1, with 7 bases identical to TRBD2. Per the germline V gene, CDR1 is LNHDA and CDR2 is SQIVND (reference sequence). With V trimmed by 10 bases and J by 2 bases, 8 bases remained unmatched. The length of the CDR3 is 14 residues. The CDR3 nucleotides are TGTGCCACGCACGGGAGGACCGCCTACAATGAGCAGTTCTTC. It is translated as CATHGRTAYNEQFF.

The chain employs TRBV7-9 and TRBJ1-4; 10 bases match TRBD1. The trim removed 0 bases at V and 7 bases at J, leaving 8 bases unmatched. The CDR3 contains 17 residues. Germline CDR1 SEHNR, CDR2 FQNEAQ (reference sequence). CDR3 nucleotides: TGTGCCAGCAGCTTAGCTTCCGTTGACAGGGGGCGTGAAAAACTGTTTTTT. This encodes CASSLASVDRGREKLFF. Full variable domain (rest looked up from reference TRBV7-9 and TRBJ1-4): DTGVSQNPRHKITKRGQNVTFRCDPISEHNRLYWYRQTLGQGPEFLTYFQNEAQLEKSRLLSDRFSAERPKGSFSTLEIQRTEQGDSAMYLCASSLASVDRGREKLFFGSGTQLSVL.

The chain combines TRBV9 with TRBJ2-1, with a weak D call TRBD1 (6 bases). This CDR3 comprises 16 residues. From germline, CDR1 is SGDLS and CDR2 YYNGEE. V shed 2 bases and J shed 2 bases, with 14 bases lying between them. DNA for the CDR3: TGTGCCAGCAGCGTTGGTCCCACAGGGACCTACAATGAGCAGTTCTTC. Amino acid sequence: CASSVGPTGTYNEQFF.

The CDR3 is CASSSGQIYGYTF. The CDR3 DNA sequence: TGTGCCAGCAGTTCTGGACAGATCTATGGCTACACCTTC. The chain has TRBV28 and TRBJ1-2, with TRBD1 as a possible D gene (6 bases). The CDR3 totals 13 residues. The germline gives CDR1 MDHEN, CDR2 SYDVKM. Trimming took 4 bases from V and 4 from J, leaving 10 bases between them.

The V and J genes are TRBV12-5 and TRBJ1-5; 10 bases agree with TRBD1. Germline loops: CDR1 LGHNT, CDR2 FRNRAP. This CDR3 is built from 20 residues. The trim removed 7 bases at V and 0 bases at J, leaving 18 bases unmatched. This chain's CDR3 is CASALISFGTGVNSNQPQHF. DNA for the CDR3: TGTGCTAGTGCCCTGATCTCGTTTGGGACAGGGGTTAATAGCAATCAGCCCCAGCATTTT.

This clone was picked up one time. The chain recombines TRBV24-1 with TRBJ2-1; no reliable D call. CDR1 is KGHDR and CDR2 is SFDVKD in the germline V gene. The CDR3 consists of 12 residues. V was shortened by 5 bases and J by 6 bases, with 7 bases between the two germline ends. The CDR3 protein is CATSARSNEQFF. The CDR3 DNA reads TGTGCCACCAGTGCTCGGTCCAATGAGCAGTTCTTC.

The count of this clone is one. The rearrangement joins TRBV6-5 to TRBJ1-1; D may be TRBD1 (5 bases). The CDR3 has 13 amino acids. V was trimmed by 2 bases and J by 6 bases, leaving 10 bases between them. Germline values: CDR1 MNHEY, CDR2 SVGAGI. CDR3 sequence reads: CASSYHDSPEAFF. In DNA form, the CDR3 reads TGTGCCAGCAGTTACCACGACAGCCCTGAAGCTTTCTTT.

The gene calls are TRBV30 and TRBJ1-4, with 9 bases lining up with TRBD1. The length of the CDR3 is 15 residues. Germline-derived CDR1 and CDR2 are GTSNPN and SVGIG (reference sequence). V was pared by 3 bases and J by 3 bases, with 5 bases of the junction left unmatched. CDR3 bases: TGTGCCTGGAGGGAGACAGGGGGGCCTAATGAAAAACTGTTTTTT. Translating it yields CAWRETGGPNEKLFF.

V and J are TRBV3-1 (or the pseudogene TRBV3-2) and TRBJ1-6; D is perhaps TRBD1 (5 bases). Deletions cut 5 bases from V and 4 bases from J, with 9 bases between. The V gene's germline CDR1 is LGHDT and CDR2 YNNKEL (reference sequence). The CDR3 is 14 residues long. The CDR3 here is CASSAQGYNSPLHF. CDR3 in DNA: TGTGCCAGCAGCGCGCAGGGATATAATTCACCCCTCCACTTT.

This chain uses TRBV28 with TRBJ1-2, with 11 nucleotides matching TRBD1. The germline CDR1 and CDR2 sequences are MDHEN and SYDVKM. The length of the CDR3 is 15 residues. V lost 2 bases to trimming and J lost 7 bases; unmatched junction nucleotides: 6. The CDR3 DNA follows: TGTGCCAGCAGTTTAGATGGACAGGGGGCGCGTGGCTACACCTTC. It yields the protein CASSLDGQGARGYTF.

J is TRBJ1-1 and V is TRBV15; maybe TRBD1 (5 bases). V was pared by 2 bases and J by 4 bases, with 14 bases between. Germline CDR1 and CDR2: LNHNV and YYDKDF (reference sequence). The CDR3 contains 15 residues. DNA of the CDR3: TGTGCCACCAGCAGATTCCGGCAGGGTAGCACTGAAGCTTTCTTT. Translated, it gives CATSRFRQGSTEAFF.